This TCR beta chain was sequenced during a study of cytomegalovirus exposure and HLA in healthy donors. The PCR contained 60 Vbeta and 13 Jbeta primers. TCRdb's copy holds only in-frame clones and misses some; the assay was immunoSEQ multiplex PCR. The sample shows some 170,000 clones, about four fifths of them seen only once. General study results and limits: Reports indicated that the classifier achieved high specificity and sensitivity in diagnosing cytomegalovirus status. Researchers reported from a later analysis that most CMV-associated TCR beta chains appeared HLA-restricted.

Of note for this clone: The antigen is undetermined.

This CDR3 has 15 residues. V was shortened by 2 bases and J by 7 bases, with 18 bases between the two germline ends. CDR1 and CDR2 from the germline V gene are SGHNT and YYREEE (reference sequence). The sample comprised PBMCs. This receptor was obtained from a female donor in good health and CMV-seronegative. The rearrangement uses TRBV5-4 and TRBJ1-1; TRBD1 is a possible D gene (5 bases). In DNA form, the CDR3 reads TGTGCCAGCAGCTTCGGGTCGGTAAGACAGCATGAAGCTTTCTTT. It is translated as CASSFGSVRQHEAFF.